The source of this T cell receptor beta chain is a study of STAT5B mutations in CD4+ large granular lymphocyte leukemia. Study-wide background: Among healthy donors, a particular HLA allele went with more CDR3 'QG' motifs.

The V gene lost 3 bases and the J gene lost 7 bases, with 9 bases spanning the gap. Germline V gene lookup returns CDR1 MDHEN and CDR2 SYDVKM. The CDR3 is 12 residues long. The assay was immunoSEQ multiplex PCR, and TCRdb's table has in-frame clones only and misses some. The repertoire has tens of thousands of clones, over 70% of them found once; the top ten carry approximately 0.4%. The receptor comes from a human donor in good health. V usage is TRBV28 and J usage is TRBJ1-2, with unresolved D. Material: CD4+ T cells from blood buffy coats. The CDR3 DNA is TGTGCCAGCAGTTTTTTAGGCAGTGGCTACACCTTC. Its protein product is CASSFLGSGYTF.